This is a list of T cell receptor beta chains from one sample in a study of blood T cell repertoires in COVID-19. Profiled with immunoSEQ multiplex PCR; TCRdb holds only in-frame clones, not every one. The sample holds 280,000 or so clones, around 90% seen once. Source material: PBMCs or T cells enriched from blood (not recorded which). The source is a woman in her 40s who had recovered from COVID-19. Each CDR3 is given with its conserved first and last residue. The D gene is left open where the match is weak. Only part of the rows carry a size: once, few, many, or a class if the clone is expanded.

clone size	D gene	V gene	J gene	CDR3 protein	CDR3 DNA
NA	TRBD2	TRBV3-1/TRBV3-2	TRBJ2-2	CASSPGLAGVGTGELFF	TGTGCCAGCAGCCCGGGACTAGCGGGAGTCGGGACCGGGGAGCTGTTTTTT
NA	TRBD1	TRBV15	TRBJ2-1	CATSRTTGVAEQFF	TGTGCCACCAGCAGAACTACAGGGGTAGCTGAGCAGTTCTTC
NA	TRBD1	TRBV19	TRBJ1-2	CASRSGTGPNYGYTF	TGTGCCAGTAGGTCCGGGACAGGACCTAACTATGGCTACACCTTC
NA	NA	TRBV3-1/TRBV3-2	TRBJ2-7	CASSQGVPETVYYEQYF	TGTGCCAGCAGCCAAGGTGTTCCCGAGACAGTTTACTACGAGCAGTACTTC
NA	TRBD1	TRBV24-1	TRBJ2-3	CATSGDRMSDTQYF	TGTGCCACCAGTGGGGACAGGATGTCCGATACGCAGTATTTT
NA	NA	TRBV19	TRBJ2-7	CASSIGAALSYEQYF	TGTGCCAGTAGTATCGGTGCGGCACTCTCCTACGAGCAGTACTTC
NA	TRBD2	TRBV11-3	TRBJ2-1	CASSPGGNILVNEQFF	TGTGCCAGCAGTCCGGGAGGGAATATCCTCGTGAATGAGCAGTTCTTC
few	TRBD2	TRBV4-1	TRBJ2-1	CASSQRDYGVSYNEQFF	TGCGCCAGCAGCCAAAGGGACTACGGTGTTTCCTACAATGAGCAGTTCTTC
once	TRBD1	TRBV7-3	TRBJ1-3	CASSQDRLGNTIYF	TGTGCCAGCAGCCAGGACAGGCTTGGAAACACCATATATTTT
NA	TRBD1	TRBV28	TRBJ2-7	CASSGDRGVREQYF	TGTGCCAGCAGTGGGGACAGGGGGGTCCGCGAGCAGTACTTC
NA	NA	TRBV10-2	TRBJ2-7	CASSELRLAGAVYEQYF	TGCGCCAGCAGTGAGTTGCGGCTAGCCGGAGCGGTCTACGAGCAGTACTTC
NA	TRBD1	TRBV5-1	TRBJ2-1	CASSLGGQTGEQFF	TGCGCCAGCAGCTTGGGGGGACAGACTGGCGAGCAGTTCTTC
NA	TRBD1	TRBV4-3	TRBJ1-1	CASSRNPTGHTEAFF	TGCGCCAGCAGCCGGAACCCGACAGGGCACACTGAAGCTTTCTTT
NA	TRBD2	TRBV9	TRBJ2-1	CASSEDGLPGGGYNEQFF	TGTGCCAGCAGCGAAGACGGGCTGCCGGGAGGGGGGTACAATGAGCAGTTCTTC
NA	NA	TRBV7-3	TRBJ1-6	CASSWDISPLHF	TGTGCCAGCAGCTGGGACATTTCACCCCTCCACTTT
NA	TRBD2	TRBV7-2	TRBJ2-7	CASTLAGSYEQYF	TGTGCCAGCACTCTAGCGGGATCCTACGAGCAGTACTTC
once	TRBD1	TRBV4-2	TRBJ1-4	CASSPGQGVANEKLFF	TGTGCCAGCAGCCCGGGACAGGGGGTCGCTAATGAAAAACTGTTTTTT
NA	TRBD1	TRBV18	TRBJ2-7	CASSPGTGDLISYEQYF	TGTGCCAGCTCACCAGGGACAGGGGACCTAATCTCCTACGAGCAGTACTTC
once	NA	TRBV7-3	TRBJ2-3	CASSLRLTDTQYF	TGTGCCAGCAGCTTAAGACTCACAGATACGCAGTATTTT
NA	NA	TRBV9	TRBJ1-2	CASSVAPGVNYGYTF	TGTGCCAGCAGCGTAGCCCCTGGAGTAAACTATGGCTACACCTTC
NA	NA	TRBV28	TRBJ1-5	CASSLAGGDNQPQHF	TGTGCCAGCAGTTTAGCGGGGGGCGACAATCAGCCCCAGCATTTT
NA	NA	TRBV30	TRBJ2-7	CASDSSYEQYF	TGTGCTTCGGACAGTTCCTACGAGCAGTACTTC
NA	TRBD2	TRBV7-9	TRBJ2-7	CASSLLRGRADEQYF	TGTGCCAGCAGCTTACTTCGCGGGAGGGCCGACGAGCAGTACTTC
NA	NA	TRBV27	TRBJ2-7	CASSSLLGSPYEQYF	TGTGCCAGCAGTTCTTTGTTGGGGAGCCCCTACGAGCAGTACTTC